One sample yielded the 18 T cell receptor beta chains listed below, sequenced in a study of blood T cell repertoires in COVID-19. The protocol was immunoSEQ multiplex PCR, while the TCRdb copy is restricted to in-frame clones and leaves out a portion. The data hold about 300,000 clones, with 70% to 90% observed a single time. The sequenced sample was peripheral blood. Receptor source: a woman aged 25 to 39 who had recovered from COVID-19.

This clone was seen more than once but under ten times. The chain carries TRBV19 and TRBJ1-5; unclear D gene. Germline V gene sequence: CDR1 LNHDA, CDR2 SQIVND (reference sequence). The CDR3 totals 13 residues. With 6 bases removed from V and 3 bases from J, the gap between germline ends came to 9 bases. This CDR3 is CASSGVHNQPQHF. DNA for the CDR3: TGTGCCAGTAGCGGGGTTCACAATCAGCCCCAGCATTTT.

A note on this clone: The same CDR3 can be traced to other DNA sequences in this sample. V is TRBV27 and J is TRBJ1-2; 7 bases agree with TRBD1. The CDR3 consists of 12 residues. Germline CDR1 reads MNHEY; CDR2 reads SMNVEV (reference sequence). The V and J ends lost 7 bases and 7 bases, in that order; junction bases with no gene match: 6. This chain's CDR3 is CASKKQGSGYTF. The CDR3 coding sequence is TGTGCCAGCAAAAAACAGGGGTCTGGCTACACCTTC.

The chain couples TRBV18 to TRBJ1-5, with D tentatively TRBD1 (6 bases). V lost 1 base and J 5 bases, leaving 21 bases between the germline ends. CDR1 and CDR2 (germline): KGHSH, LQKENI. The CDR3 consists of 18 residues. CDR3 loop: CASSPQPPGDLKYQPQHF. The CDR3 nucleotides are TGTGCCAGCTCACCACAACCGCCAGGGGACCTTAAATATCAGCCCCAGCATTTT.

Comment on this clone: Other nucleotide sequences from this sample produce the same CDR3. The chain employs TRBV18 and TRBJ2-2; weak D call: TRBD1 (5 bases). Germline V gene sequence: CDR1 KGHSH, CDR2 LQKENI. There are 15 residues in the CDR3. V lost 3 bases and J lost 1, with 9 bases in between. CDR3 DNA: TGTGCCAGCTCACCCCGGCAGGGGAACACCGGGGAGCTGTTTTTT. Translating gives CASSPRQGNTGELFF.

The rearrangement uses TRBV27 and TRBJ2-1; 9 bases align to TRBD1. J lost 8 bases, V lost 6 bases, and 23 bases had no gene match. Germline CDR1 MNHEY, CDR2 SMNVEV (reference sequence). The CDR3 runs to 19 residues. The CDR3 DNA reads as TGTGCCAGCAGGTCCCATGGGGGCCCCGGGTACCGACAGGGGGATGAGCAGTTCTTC. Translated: CASRSHGGPGYRQGDEQFF.

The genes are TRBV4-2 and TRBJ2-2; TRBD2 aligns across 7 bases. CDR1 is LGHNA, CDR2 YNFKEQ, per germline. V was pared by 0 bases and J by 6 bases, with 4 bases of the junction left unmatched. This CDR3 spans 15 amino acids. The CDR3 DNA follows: TGTGCCAGCAGCCAAGACCCTGGGGGGGCCGGGGAGCTGTTTTTT. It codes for CASSQDPGGAGELFF.

CDR3: CAITPNGQGETQYF. The CDR3 DNA reads TGTGCCATCACTCCCAACGGCCAGGGGGAGACCCAGTACTTC. The V gene is TRBV10-3, the J gene TRBJ2-5; possible D gene TRBD1, 6 bases. The germline V gene encodes CDR1 ENHRY and CDR2 SYGVKD. The CDR3 totals 14 residues. Trimming stripped 7 bases from V and 5 bases from J, with 17 bases between.

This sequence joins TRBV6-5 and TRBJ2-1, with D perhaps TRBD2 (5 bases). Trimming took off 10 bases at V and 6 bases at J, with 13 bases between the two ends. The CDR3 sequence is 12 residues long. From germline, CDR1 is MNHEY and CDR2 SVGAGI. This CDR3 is CATRGLGNEQFF. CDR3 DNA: TGTGCCACCCGCGGGTTGGGCAATGAGCAGTTCTTC.

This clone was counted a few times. This CDR3 is CASSEVYRGRVSGANVLTF. Here the CDR3 DNA reads TGTGCCAGCAGTGAAGTGTACAGGGGGCGGGTCTCTGGGGCCAACGTCCTGACTTTC. The chain recombines TRBV6-1 with TRBJ2-6, with 9 bases fitting TRBD1. CDR3 size: 19 residues. CDR1 is MNHNS, CDR2 SASEGT, per germline. Germline trimming cut 1 base from V and 0 bases from J; bases unmatched to any gene: 7.

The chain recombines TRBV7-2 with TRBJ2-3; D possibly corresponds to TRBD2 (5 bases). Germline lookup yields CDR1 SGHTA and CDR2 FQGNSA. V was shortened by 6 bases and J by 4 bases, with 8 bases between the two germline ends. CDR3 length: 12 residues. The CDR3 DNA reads TGTGCCAGCAGGGAGGACGCAGATACGCAGTATTTT. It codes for CASREDADTQYF.

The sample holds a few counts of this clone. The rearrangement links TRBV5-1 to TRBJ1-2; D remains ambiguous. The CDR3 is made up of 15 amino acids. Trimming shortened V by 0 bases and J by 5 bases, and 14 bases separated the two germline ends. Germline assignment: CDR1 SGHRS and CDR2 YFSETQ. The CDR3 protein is CASSLDEGKFYGYTF. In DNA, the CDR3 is TGCGCCAGCAGCTTGGATGAGGGAAAGTTTTATGGCTACACCTTC.

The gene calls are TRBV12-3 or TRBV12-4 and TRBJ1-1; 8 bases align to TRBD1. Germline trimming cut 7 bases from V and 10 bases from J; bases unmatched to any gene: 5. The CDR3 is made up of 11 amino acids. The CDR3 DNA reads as TGTGCCAGCACCCAGGGGGCAGGAGCTTTCTTT. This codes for CASTQGAGAFF.

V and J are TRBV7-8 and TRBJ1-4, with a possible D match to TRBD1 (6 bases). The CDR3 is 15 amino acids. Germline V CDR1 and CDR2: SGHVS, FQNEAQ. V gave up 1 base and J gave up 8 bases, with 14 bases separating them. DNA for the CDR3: TGTGCCAGCAGCTTAGATGGGGGGCGGGAGGAAAAACTGTTTTTT. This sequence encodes CASSLDGGREEKLFF.

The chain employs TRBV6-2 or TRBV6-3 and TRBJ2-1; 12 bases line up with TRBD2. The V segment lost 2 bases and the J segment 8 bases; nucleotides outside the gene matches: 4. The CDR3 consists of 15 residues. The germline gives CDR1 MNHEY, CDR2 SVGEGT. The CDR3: CASSYGLAGGDEQFF. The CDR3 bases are TGTGCCAGCAGTTACGGCCTAGCGGGGGGGGATGAGCAGTTCTTC.

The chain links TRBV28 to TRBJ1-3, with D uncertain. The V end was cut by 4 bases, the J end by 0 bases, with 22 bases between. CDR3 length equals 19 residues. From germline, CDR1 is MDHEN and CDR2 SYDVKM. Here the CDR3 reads CASSYFPPTVSGSGNTIYF. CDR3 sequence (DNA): TGTGCCAGCAGTTACTTTCCCCCGACTGTCTCCGGCTCTGGAAACACCATATATTTT.

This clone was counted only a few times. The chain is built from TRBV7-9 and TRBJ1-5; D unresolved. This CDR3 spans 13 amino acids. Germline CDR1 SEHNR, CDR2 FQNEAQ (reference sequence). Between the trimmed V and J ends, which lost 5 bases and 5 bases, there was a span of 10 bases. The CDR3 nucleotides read TGTGCCAGCAGCCAAGAGAGCCATCAGCCCCAGCATTTT. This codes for CASSQESHQPQHF.

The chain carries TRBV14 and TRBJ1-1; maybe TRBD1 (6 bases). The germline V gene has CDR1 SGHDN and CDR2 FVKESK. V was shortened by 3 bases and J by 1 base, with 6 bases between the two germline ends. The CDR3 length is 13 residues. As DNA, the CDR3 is TGTGCCAGCAGCCAGGGACAGAACACTGAAGCTTTCTTT. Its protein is CASSQGQNTEAFF.

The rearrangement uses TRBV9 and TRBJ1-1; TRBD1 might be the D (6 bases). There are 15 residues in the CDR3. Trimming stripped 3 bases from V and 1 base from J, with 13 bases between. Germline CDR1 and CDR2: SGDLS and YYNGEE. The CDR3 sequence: CASSALRGQNTEAFF. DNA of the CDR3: TGTGCCAGCAGCGCCCTCCGGGGACAGAACACTGAAGCTTTCTTT.